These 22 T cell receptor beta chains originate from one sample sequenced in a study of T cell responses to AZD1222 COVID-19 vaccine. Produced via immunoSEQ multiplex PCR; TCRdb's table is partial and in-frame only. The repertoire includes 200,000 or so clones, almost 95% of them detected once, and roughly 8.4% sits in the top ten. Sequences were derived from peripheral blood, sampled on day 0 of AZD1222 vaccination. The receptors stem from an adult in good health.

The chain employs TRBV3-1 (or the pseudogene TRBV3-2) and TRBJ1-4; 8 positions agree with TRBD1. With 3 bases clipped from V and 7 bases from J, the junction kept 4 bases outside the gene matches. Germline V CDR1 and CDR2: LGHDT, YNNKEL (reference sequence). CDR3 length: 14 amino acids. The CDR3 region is CASSQQGAAEKLFF. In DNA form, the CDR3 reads TGTGCCAGCAGCCAGCAGGGGGCCGCTGAAAAACTGTTTTTT.

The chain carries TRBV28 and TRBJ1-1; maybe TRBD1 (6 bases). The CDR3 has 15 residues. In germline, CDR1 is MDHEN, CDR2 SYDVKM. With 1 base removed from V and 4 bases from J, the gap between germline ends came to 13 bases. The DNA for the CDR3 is TGTGCCAGCAGTTTATTAGGGACAAGGAGCACTGAAGCTTTCTTT. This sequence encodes CASSLLGTRSTEAFF. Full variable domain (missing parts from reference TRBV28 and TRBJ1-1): DVKVTQSSRYLVKRTGEKVFLECVQDMDHENMFWYRQDPGLGLRLIYFSYDVKMKEKGDIPEGYSVSREKKERFSLILESASTNQTSMYLCASSLLGTRSTEAFFGQGTRLTVV.

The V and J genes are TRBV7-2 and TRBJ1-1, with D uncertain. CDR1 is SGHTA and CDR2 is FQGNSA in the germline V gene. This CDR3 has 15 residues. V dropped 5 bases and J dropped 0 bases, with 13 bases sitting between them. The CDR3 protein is CASSTRGGMNTEAFF. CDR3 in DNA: TGTGCCAGCAGCACCCGGGGAGGGATGAACACTGAAGCTTTCTTT. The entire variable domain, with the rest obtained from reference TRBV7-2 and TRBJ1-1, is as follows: GAGVSQSPSNKVTEKGKDVELRCDPISGHTALYWYRQSLGQGLEFLIYFQGNSAPDKSGLPSDRFSAERTGGSVSTLTIQRTQQEDSAVYLCASSTRGGMNTEAFFGQGTRLTVV.

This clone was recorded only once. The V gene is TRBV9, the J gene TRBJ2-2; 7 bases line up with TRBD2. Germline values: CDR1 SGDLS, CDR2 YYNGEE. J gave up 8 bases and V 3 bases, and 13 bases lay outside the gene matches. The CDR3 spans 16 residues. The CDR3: CASSARTPGLPGELFF. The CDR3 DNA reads TGTGCCAGCAGCGCTCGAACACCGGGACTACCTGGGGAGCTGTTTTTT.

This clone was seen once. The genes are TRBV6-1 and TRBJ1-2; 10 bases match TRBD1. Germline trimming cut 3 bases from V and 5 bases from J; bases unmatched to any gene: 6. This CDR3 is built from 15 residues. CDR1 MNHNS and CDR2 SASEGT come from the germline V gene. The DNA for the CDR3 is TGTGCCAGCAGTGACCCCGGACAGGGGGTATATGGCTACACCTTC. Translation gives CASSDPGQGVYGYTF.

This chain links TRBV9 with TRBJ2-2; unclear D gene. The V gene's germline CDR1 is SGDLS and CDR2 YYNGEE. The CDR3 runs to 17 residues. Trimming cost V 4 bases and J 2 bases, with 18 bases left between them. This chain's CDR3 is CASSFRLATVNTGELFF. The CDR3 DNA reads TGTGCCAGCAGCTTCCGTCTGGCGACGGTTAACACCGGGGAGCTGTTTTTT.

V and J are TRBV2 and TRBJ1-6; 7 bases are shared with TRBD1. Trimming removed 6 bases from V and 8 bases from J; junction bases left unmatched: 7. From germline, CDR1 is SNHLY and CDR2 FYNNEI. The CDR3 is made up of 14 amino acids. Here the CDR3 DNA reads TGTGCCAGCAGGGCAGGGGGTACTTATTCACCCCTCCACTTT. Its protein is CASRAGGTYSPLHF.

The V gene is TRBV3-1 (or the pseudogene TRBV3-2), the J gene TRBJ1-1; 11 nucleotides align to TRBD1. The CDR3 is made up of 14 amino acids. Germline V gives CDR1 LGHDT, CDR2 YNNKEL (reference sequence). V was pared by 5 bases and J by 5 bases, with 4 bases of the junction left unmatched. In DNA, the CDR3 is TGTGCCAGCAGCGGGACAGGGGGGTGGACTGAAGCTTTCTTT. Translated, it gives CASSGTGGWTEAFF.

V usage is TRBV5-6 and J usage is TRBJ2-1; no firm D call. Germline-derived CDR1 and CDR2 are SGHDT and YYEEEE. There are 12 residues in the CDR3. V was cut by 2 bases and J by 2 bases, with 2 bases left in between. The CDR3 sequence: CASSFPYNEQFF. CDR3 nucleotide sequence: TGTGCCAGCAGCTTCCCCTACAATGAGCAGTTCTTC.

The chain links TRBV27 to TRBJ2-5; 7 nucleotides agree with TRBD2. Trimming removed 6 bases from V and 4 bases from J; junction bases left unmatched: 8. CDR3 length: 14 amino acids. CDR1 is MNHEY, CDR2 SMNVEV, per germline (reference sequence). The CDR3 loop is CASSLGLGRETQYF. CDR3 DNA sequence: TGTGCCAGCAGCCTCGGACTAGGGAGAGAGACCCAGTACTTC.

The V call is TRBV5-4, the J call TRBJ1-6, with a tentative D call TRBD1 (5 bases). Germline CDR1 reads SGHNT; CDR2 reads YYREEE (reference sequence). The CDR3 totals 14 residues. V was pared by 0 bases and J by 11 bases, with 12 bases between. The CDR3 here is CASSLGGEWTPLHF. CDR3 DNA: TGTGCCAGCAGCTTGGGGGGGGAATGGACACCCCTCCACTTT.

CDR3 DNA: TGTGCCAGCAGTAGAGACAGGGGTCGCTCTGGGGCCAACGTCCTGACTTTC. Amino acid sequence: CASSRDRGRSGANVLTF. The chain is built from TRBV2 and TRBJ2-6; 8 nucleotides match TRBD1. Trimming at V came to 5 bases and at J to 0 bases, leaving 6 bases not matched to a gene. The CDR3 has 17 residues. In germline, CDR1 is SNHLY, CDR2 FYNNEI. Combining the CDR3 with reference TRBV2 and TRBJ2-6 gives the whole variable domain EPEVTQTPSHQVTQMGQEVILRCVPISNHLYFYWYRQILGQKVEFLVSFYNNEISEKSEIFDDQFSVERPDGSNFTLKIRSTKLEDSAMYFCASSRDRGRSGANVLTFGAGSRLTVL.

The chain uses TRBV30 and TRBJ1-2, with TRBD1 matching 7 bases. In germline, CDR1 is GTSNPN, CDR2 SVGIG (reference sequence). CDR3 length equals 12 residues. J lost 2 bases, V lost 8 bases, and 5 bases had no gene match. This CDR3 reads CALAGQNYGYTF. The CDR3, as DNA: TGTGCCCTTGCGGGACAGAACTATGGCTACACCTTC.

CDR3 bases: TGTGCCAGCAGTTCAGGGAACTATGGCTACACCTTC. Translation gives CASSSGNYGYTF. The V call is TRBV28, the J call TRBJ1-2; tentative D call: TRBD1 (5 bases). The CDR3 covers 12 residues. CDR1 and CDR2 from the germline V gene are MDHEN and SYDVKM. Trimming pared 4 bases from V and 2 bases from J, leaving 5 bases between.

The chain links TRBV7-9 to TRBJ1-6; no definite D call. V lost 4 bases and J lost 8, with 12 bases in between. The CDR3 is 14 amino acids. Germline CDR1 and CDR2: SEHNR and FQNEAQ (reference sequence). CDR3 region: CASSSSGIYSPLHF. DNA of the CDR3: TGTGCCAGCAGCTCTTCCGGGATATATTCACCCCTCCACTTT.

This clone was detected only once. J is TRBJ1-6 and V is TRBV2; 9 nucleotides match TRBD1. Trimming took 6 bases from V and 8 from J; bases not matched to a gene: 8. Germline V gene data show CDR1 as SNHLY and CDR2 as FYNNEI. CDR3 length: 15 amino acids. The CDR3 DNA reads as TGTGCCAGCAGATGGACGGGACAGGGACATTCACCCCTCCACTTT. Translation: CASRWTGQGHSPLHF.

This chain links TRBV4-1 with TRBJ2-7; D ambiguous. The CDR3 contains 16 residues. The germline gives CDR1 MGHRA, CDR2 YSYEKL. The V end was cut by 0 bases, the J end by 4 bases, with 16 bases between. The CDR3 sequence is CASSQDFYSWRYEQYF. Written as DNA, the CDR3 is TGCGCCAGCAGCCAAGATTTTTATAGCTGGCGTTACGAGCAGTACTTC.

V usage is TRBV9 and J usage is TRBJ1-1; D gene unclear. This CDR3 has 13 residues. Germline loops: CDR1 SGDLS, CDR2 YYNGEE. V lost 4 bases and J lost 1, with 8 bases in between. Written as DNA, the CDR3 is TGTGCCAGCAGCCCCGCAGGGAACACTGAAGCTTTCTTT. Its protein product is CASSPAGNTEAFF.

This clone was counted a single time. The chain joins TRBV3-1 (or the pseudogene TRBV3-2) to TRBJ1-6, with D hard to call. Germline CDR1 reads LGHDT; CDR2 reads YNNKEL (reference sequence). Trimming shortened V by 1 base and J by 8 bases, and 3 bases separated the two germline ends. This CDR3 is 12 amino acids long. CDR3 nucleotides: TGTGCCAGCAGCCAAGCTGATTCACCCCTCCACTTT. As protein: CASSQADSPLHF.

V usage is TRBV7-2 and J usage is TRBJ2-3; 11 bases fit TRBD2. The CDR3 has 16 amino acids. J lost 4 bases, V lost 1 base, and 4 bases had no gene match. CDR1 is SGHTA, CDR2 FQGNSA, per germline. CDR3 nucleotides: TGTGCCAGCAGCTTAGTGGCTAGCGGGGGGTCAGATACGCAGTATTTT. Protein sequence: CASSLVASGGSDTQYF.

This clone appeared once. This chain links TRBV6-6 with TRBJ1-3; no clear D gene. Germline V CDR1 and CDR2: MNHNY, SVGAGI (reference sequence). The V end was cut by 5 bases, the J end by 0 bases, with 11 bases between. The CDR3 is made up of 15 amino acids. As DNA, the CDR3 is TGTGCCAGCAGTCAGCAGAGGAGCTCTGGAAACACCATATATTTT. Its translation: CASSQQRSSGNTIYF.

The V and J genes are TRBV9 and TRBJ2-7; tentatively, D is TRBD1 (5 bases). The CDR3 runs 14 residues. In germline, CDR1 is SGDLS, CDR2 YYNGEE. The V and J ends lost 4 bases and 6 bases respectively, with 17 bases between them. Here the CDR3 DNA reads TGTGCCAGCAGCCCAAAGTCCCAGGGTGGCGAGCAGTACTTC. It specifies CASSPKSQGGEQYF.